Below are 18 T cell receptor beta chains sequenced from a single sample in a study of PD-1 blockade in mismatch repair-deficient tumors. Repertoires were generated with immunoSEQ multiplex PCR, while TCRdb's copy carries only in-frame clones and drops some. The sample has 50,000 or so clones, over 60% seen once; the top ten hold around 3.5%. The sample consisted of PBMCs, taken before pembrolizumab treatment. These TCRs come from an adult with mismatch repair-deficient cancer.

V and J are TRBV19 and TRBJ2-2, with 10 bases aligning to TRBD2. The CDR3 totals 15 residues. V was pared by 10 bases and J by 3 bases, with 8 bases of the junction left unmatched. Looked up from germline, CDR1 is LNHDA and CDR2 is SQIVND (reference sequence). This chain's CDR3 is CATNRLAGDTGELFF. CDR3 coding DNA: TGTGCCACCAACAGACTAGCGGGCGACACCGGGGAGCTGTTTTTT.

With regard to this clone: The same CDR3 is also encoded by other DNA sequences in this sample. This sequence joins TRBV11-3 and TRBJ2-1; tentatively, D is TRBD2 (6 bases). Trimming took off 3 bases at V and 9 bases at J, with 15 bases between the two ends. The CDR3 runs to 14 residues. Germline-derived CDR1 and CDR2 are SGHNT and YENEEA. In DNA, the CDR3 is TGTGCCAGCAGCTTCCCCGCGGGGCAACCTGAGCAGTTCTTC. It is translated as CASSFPAGQPEQFF.

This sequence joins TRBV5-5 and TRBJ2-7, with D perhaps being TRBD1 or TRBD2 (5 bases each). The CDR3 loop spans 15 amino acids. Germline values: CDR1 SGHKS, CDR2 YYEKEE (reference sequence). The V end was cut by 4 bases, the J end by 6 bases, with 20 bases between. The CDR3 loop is CASSLLTRDVGEQYF. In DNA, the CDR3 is TGTGCCAGCAGCCTCCTAACCCGGGACGTCGGCGAGCAGTACTTC. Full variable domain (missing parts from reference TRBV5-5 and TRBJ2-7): DAGVTQSPTHLIKTRGQQVTLRCSPISGHKSVSWYQQVLGQGPQFIFQYYEKEERGRGNFPDRFSARQFPNYSSELNVNALLLGDSALYLCASSLLTRDVGEQYFGPGTRLTVT.

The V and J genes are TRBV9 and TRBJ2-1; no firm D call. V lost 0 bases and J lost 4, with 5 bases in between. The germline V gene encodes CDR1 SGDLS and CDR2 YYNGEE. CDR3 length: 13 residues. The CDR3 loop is CASSVGRYNEQFF. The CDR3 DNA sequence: TGTGCCAGCAGCGTAGGAAGATACAATGAGCAGTTCTTC.

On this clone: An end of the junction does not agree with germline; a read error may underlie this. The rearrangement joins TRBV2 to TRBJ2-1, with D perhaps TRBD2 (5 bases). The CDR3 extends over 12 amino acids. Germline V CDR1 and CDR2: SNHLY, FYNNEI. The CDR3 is CGVRSSYNEQFF. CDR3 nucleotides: TGCGGGGTGCGGAGCTCCTACAATGAGCAGTTCTTC.

CDR3 sequence (DNA): TGTGCCAGCAGGCCAACTAGCGGGATCCACAATGAGCAGTTCTTC. This encodes CASRPTSGIHNEQFF. V gene TRBV11-2 combines with J gene TRBJ2-1, with 10 bases that match TRBD2. The CDR3 extends over 15 amino acids. Germline values: CDR1 SGHAT, CDR2 FQNNGV. V was clipped by 6 bases and J by 5 bases; unmatched bases: 7.

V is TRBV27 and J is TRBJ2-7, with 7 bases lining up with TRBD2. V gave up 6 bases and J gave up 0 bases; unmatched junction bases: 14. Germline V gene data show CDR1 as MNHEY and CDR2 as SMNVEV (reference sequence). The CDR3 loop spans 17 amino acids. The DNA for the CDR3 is TGTGCCAGCAGATCTACTATAGAGCGGGGCAACTCCTACGAGCAGTACTTC. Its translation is CASRSTIERGNSYEQYF.

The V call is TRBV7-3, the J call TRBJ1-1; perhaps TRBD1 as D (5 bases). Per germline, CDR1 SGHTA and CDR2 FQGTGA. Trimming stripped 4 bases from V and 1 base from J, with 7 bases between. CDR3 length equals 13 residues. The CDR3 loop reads CASSSGPNTEAFF. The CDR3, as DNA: TGTGCCAGCAGCTCGGGGCCGAACACTGAAGCTTTCTTT.

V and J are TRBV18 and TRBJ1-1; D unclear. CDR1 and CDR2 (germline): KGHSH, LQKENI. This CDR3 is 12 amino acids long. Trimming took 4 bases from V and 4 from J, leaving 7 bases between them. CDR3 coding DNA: TGTGCCAGCTCACGGACGGCCACTGAAGCTTTCTTT. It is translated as CASSRTATEAFF.

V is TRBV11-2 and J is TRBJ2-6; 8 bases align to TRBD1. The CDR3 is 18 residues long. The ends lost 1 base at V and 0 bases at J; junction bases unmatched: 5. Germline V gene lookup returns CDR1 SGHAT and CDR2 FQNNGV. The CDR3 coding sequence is TGTGCCAGCAGCTTAGGAACAGGGGGAGTCTCTGGGGCCAACGTCCTGACTTTC. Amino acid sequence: CASSLGTGGVSGANVLTF.

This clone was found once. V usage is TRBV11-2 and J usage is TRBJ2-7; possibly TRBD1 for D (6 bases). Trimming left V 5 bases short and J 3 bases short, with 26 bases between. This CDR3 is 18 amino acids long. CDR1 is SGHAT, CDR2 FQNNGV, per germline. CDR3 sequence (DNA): TGTGCCAGCAGCCAGTTCGAAATCCCTGTGGCAGGGGTCTACGAGCAGTACTTC. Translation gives CASSQFEIPVAGVYEQYF.

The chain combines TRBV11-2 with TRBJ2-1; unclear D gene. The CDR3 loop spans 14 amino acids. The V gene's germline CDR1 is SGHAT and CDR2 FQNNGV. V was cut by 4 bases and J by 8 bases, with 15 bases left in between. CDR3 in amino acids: CASSSGAVTDEQFF. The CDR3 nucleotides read TGTGCCAGCAGCTCCGGCGCGGTTACCGATGAGCAGTTCTTC.

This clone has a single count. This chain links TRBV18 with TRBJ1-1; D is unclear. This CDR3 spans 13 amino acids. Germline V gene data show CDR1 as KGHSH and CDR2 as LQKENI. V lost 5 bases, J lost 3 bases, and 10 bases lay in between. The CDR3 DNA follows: TGTGCCAGCTCATACGCCACGGACACTGAAGCTTTCTTT. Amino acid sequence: CASSYATDTEAFF.

The CDR3 loop is CASSLIGRQSNEQFF. In DNA, the CDR3 is TGTGCCAGCAGTTTGATAGGGAGGCAAAGCAATGAGCAGTTCTTC. The chain has TRBV27 and TRBJ2-1; D may be TRBD2 (6 bases). This CDR3 has 15 residues. Per germline, CDR1 MNHEY and CDR2 SMNVEV (reference sequence). V was cut by 3 bases and J by 6 bases, with 15 bases left in between.

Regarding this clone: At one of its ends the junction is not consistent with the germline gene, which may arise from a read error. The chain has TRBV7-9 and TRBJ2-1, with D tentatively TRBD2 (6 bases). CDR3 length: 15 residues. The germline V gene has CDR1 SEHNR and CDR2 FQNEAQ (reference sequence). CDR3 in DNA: TGCGCCAGCAGCCAAGACTTGGAGGGCTACAATGAGCAGTTCTTC. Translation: CASSQDLEGYNEQFF.

This chain's CDR3 is CASSLVAGGARYNEQFF. The DNA for the CDR3 is TGTGCCAGCAGCTTAGTCGCCGGAGGTGCTCGCTACAATGAGCAGTTCTTC. The chain has TRBV7-6 and TRBJ2-1; D is perhaps TRBD2 (5 bases). Germline CDR1 and CDR2: SGHVS and FNYEAQ. CDR3 size: 17 residues. Trimming pared 1 base from V and 3 bases from J, leaving 16 bases between. Filled out from reference TRBV7-6 and TRBJ2-1, the complete variable domain reads GAGVSQSPRYKVTKRGQDVALRCDPISGHVSLYWYRQALGQGPEFLTYFNYEAQQDKSGLPNDRFSAERPEGSISTLTIQRTEQRDSAMYRCASSLVAGGARYNEQFFGPGTRLTVL.

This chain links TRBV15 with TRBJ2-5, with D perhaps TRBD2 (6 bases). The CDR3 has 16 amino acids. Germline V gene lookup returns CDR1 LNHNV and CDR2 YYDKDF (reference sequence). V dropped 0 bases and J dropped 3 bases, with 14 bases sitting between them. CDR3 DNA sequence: TGTGCCACCAGCAGAGAATCTGCGGGGAATAAAGAGACCCAGTACTTC. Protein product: CATSRESAGNKETQYF.

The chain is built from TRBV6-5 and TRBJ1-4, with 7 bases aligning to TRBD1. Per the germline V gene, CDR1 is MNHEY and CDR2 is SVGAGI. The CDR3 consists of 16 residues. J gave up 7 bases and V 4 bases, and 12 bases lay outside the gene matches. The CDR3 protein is CASSSGGGAGGEKLFF. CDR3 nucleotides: TGTGCCAGCAGTTCTGGAGGGGGCGCGGGGGGTGAAAAACTGTTTTTT.